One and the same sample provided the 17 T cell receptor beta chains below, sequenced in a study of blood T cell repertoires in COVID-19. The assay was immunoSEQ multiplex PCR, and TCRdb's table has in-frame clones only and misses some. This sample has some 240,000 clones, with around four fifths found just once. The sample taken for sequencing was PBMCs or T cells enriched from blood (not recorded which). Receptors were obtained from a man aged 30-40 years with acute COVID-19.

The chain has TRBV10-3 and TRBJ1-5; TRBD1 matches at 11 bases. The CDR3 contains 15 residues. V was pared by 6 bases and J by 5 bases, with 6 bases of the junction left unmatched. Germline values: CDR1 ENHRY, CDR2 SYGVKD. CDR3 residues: CAISGTGGPDQPQHF. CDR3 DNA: TGTGCCATCAGCGGGACAGGGGGACCCGATCAGCCCCAGCATTTT.

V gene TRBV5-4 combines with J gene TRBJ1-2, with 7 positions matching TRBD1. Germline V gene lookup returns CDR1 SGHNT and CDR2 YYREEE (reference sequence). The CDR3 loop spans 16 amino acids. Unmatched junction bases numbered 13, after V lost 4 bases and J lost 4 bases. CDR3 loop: CASSPEVGQNFYGYTF. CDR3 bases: TGTGCCAGCAGCCCGGAGGTGGGACAGAACTTCTATGGCTACACCTTC.

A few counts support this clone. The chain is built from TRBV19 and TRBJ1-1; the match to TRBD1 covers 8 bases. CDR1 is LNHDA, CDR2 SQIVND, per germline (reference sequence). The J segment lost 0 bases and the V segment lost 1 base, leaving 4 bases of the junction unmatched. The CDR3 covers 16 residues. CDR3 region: CASSIAGGLLNTEAFF. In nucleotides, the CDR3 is TGTGCCAGTAGTATAGCAGGGGGCCTATTGAACACTGAAGCTTTCTTT.

The CDR3 nucleotides read TGCAGCGTTGGAGGAGAGAACACTGAAGCTTTCTTT. It translates to CSVGGENTEAFF. J is TRBJ1-1 and V is TRBV29-1, with unresolved D. Germline lookup yields CDR1 SQVTM and CDR2 ANQGSEA. The CDR3 consists of 12 residues. Between the trimmed V and J ends, which lost 4 bases and 1 base, there was a span of 7 bases.

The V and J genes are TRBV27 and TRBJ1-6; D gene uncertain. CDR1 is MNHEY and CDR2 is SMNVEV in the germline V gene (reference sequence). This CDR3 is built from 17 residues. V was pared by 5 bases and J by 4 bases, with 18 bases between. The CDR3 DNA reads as TGTGCCAGCAGTAACAGTTTGCGGGGAATGTATAATTCACCCCTCCACTTT. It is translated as CASSNSLRGMYNSPLHF.

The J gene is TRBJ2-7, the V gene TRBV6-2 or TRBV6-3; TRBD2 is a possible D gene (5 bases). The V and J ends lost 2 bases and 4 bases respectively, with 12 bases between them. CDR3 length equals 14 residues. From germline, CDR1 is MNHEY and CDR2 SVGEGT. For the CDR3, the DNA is TGTGCCAGCAGTTACGAGACTACTCTTTACGAGCAGTACGTC. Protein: CASSYETTLYEQYV.

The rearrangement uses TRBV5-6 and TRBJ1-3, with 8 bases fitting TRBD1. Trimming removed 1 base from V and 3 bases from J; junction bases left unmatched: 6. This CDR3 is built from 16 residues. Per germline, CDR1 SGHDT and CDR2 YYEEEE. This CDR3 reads CASSLWGTGYGNTIYF. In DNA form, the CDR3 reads TGTGCCAGCAGCTTGTGGGGGACAGGCTATGGAAACACCATATATTTT.

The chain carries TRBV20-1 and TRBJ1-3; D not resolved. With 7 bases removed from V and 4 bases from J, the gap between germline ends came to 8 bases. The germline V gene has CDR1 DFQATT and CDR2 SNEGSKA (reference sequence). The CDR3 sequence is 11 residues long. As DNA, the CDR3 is TGCAGTGTGTTCTCCGGAAACACCATATATTTT. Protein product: CSVFSGNTIYF.

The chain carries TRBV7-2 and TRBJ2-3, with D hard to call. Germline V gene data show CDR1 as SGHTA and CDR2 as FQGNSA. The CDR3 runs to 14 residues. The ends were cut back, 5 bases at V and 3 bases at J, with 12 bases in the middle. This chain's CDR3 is CASSPETYTDTQYF. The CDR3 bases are TGTGCCAGCAGCCCAGAGACTTATACAGATACGCAGTATTTT.

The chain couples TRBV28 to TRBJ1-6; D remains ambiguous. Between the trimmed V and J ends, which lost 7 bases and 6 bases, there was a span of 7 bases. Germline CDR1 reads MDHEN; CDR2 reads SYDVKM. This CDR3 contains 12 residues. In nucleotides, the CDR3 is TGTGCCAGCATTAGCGGTAATTCACCCCTCCACTTT. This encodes CASISGNSPLHF.

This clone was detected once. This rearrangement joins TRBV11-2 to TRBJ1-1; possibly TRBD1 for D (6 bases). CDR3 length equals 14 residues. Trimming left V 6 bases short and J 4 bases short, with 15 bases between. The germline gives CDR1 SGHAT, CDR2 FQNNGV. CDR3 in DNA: TGTGCCAGCAGTTACAGGGTTGAGGGCACTGAAGCTTTCTTT. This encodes CASSYRVEGTEAFF.

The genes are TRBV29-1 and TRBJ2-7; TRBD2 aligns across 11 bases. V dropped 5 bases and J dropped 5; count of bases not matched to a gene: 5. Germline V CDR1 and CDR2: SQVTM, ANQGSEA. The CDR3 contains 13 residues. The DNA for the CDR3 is TGCAGCGTTCAGACTAGCGGGGCCAACGAGCAGTACGTC. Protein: CSVQTSGANEQYV.

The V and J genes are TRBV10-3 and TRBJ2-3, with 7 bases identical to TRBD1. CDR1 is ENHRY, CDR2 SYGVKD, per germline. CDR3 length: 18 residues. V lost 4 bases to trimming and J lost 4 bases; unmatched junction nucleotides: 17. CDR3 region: CAISGQGTSAGTSDTQYF. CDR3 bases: TGTGCCATCAGTGGACAGGGTACGTCTGCCGGAACGTCAGATACGCAGTATTTT.

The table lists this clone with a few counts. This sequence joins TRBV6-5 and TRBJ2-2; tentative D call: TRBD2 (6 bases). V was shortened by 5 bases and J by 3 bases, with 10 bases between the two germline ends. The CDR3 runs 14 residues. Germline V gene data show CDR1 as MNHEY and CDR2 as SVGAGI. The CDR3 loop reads CASSLTGDTGELFF. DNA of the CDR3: TGTGCCAGCAGTCTCACGGGAGACACCGGGGAGCTGTTTTTT.

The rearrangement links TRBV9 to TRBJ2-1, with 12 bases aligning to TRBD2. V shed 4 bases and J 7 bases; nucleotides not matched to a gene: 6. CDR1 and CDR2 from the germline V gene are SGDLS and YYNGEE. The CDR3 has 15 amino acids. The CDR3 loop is CASSQGLAGTNEQFF. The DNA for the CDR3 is TGTGCCAGCAGCCAAGGACTAGCGGGGACAAATGAGCAGTTCTTC.

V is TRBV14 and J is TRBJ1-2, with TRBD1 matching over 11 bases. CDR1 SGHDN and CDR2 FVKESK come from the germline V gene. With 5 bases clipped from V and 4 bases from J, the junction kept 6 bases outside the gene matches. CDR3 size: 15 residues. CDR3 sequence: CASSIRTGGFYGYTF. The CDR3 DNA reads TGTGCCAGCAGCATACGGACAGGGGGCTTCTATGGCTACACCTTC.

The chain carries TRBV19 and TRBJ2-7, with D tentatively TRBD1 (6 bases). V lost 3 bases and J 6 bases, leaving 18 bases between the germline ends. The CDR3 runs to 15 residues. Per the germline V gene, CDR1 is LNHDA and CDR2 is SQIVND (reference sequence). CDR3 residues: CASSIGNTGFGEQYV. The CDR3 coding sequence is TGTGCCAGTAGTATCGGAAATACAGGGTTCGGCGAGCAGTACGTC.